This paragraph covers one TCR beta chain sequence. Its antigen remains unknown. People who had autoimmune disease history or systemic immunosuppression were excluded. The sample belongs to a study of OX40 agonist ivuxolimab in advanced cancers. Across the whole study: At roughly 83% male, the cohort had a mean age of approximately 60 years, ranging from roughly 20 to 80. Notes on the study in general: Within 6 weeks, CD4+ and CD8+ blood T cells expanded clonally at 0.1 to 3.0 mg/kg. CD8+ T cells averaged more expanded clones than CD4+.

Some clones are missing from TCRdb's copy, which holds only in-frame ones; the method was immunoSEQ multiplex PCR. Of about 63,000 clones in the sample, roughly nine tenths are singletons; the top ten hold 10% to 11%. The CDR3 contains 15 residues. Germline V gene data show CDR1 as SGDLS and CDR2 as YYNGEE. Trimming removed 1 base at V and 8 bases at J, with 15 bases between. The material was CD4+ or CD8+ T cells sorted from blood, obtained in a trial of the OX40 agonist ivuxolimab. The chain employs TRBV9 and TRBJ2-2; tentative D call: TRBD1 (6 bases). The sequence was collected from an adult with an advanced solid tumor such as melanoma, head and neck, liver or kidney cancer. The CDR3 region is CASSVSQGERGELFF. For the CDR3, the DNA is TGTGCCAGCAGCGTATCACAGGGAGAGAGGGGGGAGCTGTTTTTT.